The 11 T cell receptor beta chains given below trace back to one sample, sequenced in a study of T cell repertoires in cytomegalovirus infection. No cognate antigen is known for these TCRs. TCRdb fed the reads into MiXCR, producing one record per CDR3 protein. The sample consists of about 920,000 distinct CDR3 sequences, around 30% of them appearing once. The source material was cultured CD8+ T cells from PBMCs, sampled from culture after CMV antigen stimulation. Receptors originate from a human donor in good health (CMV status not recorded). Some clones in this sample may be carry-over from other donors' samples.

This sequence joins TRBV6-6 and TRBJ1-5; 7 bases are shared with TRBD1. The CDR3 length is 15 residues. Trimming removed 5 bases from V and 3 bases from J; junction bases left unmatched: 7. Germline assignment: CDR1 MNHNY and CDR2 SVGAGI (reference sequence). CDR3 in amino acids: CASSADDRVNQPQHF. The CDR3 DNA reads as TGTGCCAGCAGTGCCGACGACAGGGTCAATCAGCCCCAGCATTTT.

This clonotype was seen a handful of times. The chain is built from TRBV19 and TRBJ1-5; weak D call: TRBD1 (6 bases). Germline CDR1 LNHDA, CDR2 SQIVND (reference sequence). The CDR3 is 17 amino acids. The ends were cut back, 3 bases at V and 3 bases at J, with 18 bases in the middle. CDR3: CASSMLQGQGNNQPQHF. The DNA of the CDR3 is TGTGCCAGTAGTATGCTCCAGGGCCAGGGGAACAATCAGCCCCAGCATTTT. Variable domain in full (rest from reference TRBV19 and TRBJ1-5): DGGITQSPKYLFRKEGQNVTLSCEQNLNHDAMYWYRQDPGQGLRLIYYSQIVNDFQKGDIAEGYSVSREKKESFPLTVTSAQKNPTAFYLCASSMLQGQGNNQPQHFGDGTRLSIL.

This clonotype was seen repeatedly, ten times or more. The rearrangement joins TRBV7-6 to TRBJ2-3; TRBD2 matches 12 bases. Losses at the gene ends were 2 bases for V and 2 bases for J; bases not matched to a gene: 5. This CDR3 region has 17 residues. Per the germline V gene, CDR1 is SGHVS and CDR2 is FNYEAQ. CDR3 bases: TGTGCCAGCAGCTTACGAGGACTAGCGGGGACCACAGATACGCAGTATTTT. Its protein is CASSLRGLAGTTDTQYF.

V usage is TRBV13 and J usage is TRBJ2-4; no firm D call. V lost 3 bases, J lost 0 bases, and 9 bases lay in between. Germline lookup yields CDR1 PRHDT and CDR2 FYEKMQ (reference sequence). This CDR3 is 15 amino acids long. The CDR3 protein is CASSLAGLAKNIQYF. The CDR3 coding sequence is TGTGCCAGCAGCTTGGCAGGTTTAGCCAAAAACATTCAGTACTTC. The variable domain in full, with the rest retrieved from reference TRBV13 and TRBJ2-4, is AAGVIQSPRHLIKEKRETATLKCYPIPRHDTVYWYQQGPGQDPQFLISFYEKMQSDKGSIPDRFSAQQFSDYHSELNMSSLELGDSALYFCASSLAGLAKNIQYFGAGTRLSVL.

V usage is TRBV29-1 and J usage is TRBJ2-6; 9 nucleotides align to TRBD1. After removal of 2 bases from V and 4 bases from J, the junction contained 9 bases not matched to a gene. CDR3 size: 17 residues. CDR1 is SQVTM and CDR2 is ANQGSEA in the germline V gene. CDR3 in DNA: TGCAGCGTTGAACACTCCGGGACAGGGTCCGGGGCCAACGTCCTGACTTTC. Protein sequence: CSVEHSGTGSGANVLTF.

This CDR3 is CAIQTSGGYDNNEQFF. The CDR3 DNA reads as TGTGCCATCCAGACTAGCGGGGGATACGATAACAATGAGCAGTTCTTC. V is TRBV10-3 and J is TRBJ2-1; 12 bases line up with TRBD2. V shed 8 bases, J shed 5 bases, and the junction held 10 bases outside the gene matches. The CDR3 loop spans 16 amino acids. Germline CDR1 reads ENHRY; CDR2 reads SYGVKD.

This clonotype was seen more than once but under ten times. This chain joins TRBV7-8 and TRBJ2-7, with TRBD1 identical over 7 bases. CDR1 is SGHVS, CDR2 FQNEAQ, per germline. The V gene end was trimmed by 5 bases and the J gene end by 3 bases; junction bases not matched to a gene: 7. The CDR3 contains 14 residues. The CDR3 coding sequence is TGTGCCAGCAGCAGTGGGACAGTCGTCTACGAGCAGTACTTC. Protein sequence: CASSSGTVVYEQYF.

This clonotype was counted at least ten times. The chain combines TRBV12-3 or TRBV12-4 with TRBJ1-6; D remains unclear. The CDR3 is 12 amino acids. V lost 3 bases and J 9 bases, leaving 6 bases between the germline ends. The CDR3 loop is CASSFPGSPLHF. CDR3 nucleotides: TGTGCCAGCAGTTTTCCTGGTTCACCCCTCCACTTT.

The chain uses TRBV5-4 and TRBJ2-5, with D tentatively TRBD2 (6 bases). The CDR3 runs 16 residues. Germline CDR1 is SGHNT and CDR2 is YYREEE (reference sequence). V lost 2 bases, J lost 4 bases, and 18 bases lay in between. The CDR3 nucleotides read TGTGCCAGCAGCTTCGGGGTACGGGACGGGGGAGAGACCCAGTACTTC. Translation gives CASSFGVRDGGETQYF.

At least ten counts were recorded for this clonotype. The CDR3 sequence is CASGGAFFNSPLHF. The CDR3 nucleotides read TGTGCCTCTGGAGGGGCCTTTTTTAATTCACCCCTCCACTTT. The rearrangement joins TRBV7-9 to TRBJ1-6, with D maybe TRBD1 (5 bases). CDR3 length: 14 amino acids. The ends were cut back, 11 bases at V and 6 bases at J, with 17 bases in the middle. Looked up from germline, CDR1 is SEHNR and CDR2 is FQNEAQ (reference sequence).

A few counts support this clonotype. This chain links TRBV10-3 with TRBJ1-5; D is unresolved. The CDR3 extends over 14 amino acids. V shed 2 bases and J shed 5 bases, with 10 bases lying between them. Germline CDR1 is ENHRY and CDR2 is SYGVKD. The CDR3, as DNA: TGTGCCATCAGTGAGATTTGGGCCGATCAGCCCCAGCATTTT. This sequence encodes CAISEIWADQPQHF.